A selection of T cell receptor beta chains follows, all from one sample in a study of CD8 T cells in ankylosing spondylitis. TCRdb analysed the 5' RACE reads with MiXCR anew, one entry per CDR3 protein. The sample lists hundreds of thousands of distinct CDR3 sequences, about a sixth occurring once. Source material: blood, either unsorted or a sorted T cell fraction (not recorded which). The receptors derive from a male donor with ankylosing spondylitis. The conserved cysteine and the conserved F or W are not part of the CDR3 here. Each record gives: J gene, V gene, clone size, D gene, CDR3 protein. D genes are given only for firm matches. The size of a clone is reported for some rows only, either as once, few or many, or as a class for expanded clones.

j_gene: TRBJ1-2
v_gene: TRBV6-1
abundance: NA
d_gene: NA
CDR3aa: ASSESRDVSGYT

j_gene: TRBJ1-4
v_gene: TRBV18
abundance: few
d_gene: NA
CDR3aa: ASSPQGWGEKLF

j_gene: TRBJ1-1
v_gene: TRBV6-1
abundance: NA
d_gene: TRBD1
CDR3aa: ASSLPRQGVRDTEAF

j_gene: TRBJ2-1
v_gene: TRBV18
abundance: few
d_gene: NA
CDR3aa: ASSQKGNNEQF

j_gene: TRBJ2-6
v_gene: TRBV20-1
abundance: few
d_gene: NA
CDR3aa: SARDARRSGANVLT

j_gene: TRBJ2-5
v_gene: TRBV6-2/TRBV6-3
abundance: few
d_gene: NA
CDR3aa: ASSYSETQY

j_gene: TRBJ2-1
v_gene: TRBV12-3/TRBV12-4
abundance: many
d_gene: TRBD2
CDR3aa: ASSPQGTSGNNEQF

j_gene: TRBJ2-5
v_gene: TRBV3-1
abundance: NA
d_gene: TRBD2
CDR3aa: ASSQVLGGGTGKTQY

j_gene: TRBJ2-7
v_gene: TRBV20-1
abundance: few
d_gene: TRBD2
CDR3aa: SARDWGKSGGLNYEQY

j_gene: TRBJ2-7
v_gene: TRBV20-1
abundance: NA
d_gene: TRBD2
CDR3aa: SARGTRAGGYEQY

j_gene: TRBJ2-4
v_gene: TRBV4-1
abundance: NA
d_gene: TRBD2
CDR3aa: ASSQAEGLYNIQY

j_gene: TRBJ2-7
v_gene: TRBV7-3
abundance: many
d_gene: TRBD1
CDR3aa: ASSLTGGLDEQY

j_gene: TRBJ1-2
v_gene: TRBV12-3/TRBV12-4
abundance: few
d_gene: TRBD1
CDR3aa: ASTQSGTDNYGYT

j_gene: TRBJ1-2
v_gene: TRBV11-2
abundance: few
d_gene: NA
CDR3aa: ASSAGPERGYT

j_gene: TRBJ1-1
v_gene: TRBV2
abundance: few
d_gene: NA
CDR3aa: ASSSRGGRNTEAF

j_gene: TRBJ2-2
v_gene: TRBV5-1
abundance: NA
d_gene: TRBD2
CDR3aa: ASSLTGTSITGELF